The 26 T cell receptor beta chains presented below share a single source sample, sequenced in a study of shared clonotypes between healthy human individuals. Naive CD8 populations comprised CD45RO-negative cells positively selected for CCR7, excluding terminally differentiated effector memory CD45RA+ cells. The assay was immunoSEQ multiplex PCR, and TCRdb's table has in-frame clones only and misses some. The sample contains about 2 million clones, over 85% of which appear only once. Sequencing was performed on naive CD8+ T cells sorted from blood. The receptors shown here come from a young man in good health.

The V gene is TRBV29-1, the J gene TRBJ2-1; TRBD1 might be the D (6 bases). V was cut by 3 bases and J by 8 bases, with 14 bases left in between. The CDR3 consists of 13 residues. Looked up from germline, CDR1 is SQVTM and CDR2 is ANQGSEA. The CDR3 sequence is CSVETSRGYEQFF. In DNA, the CDR3 is TGCAGCGTTGAGACCTCCAGGGGTTATGAGCAGTTCTTC.

The chain joins TRBV27 to TRBJ2-7; 9 nucleotides align to TRBD1. Trimming cost V 7 bases and J 3 bases; bases outside gene matches: 10. CDR3 length: 15 residues. Looked up from germline, CDR1 is MNHEY and CDR2 is SMNVEV (reference sequence). This CDR3 is CASTPSPGQGYEQYF. In DNA form, the CDR3 reads TGTGCCAGCACCCCATCACCGGGACAGGGCTACGAGCAGTACTTC.

V and J are TRBV27 and TRBJ2-1, with D perhaps being TRBD1 or TRBD2 (5 bases each). Germline V CDR1 and CDR2: MNHEY, SMNVEV (reference sequence). V shed 5 bases and J shed 8 bases, with 16 bases lying between them. The CDR3 contains 14 residues. Here the CDR3 reads CASSPTIGTHEQFF. The CDR3 DNA reads TGTGCCAGCAGTCCAACTATCGGGACCCATGAGCAGTTCTTC.

This sequence joins TRBV11-3 and TRBJ2-7, with D unresolved. Deletions cut 5 bases from V and 0 bases from J, with 8 bases between. This CDR3 is 13 amino acids long. CDR1 and CDR2 (germline): SGHNT, YENEEA. CDR3 sequence reads: CASSLRSSYEQYF. DNA for the CDR3: TGTGCCAGCAGCCTCCGGTCCTCCTACGAGCAGTACTTC.

The chain is built from TRBV2 and TRBJ2-3; 7 bases are shared with TRBD2. J was trimmed by 2 bases and V by 4 bases; bases with no gene match: 9. The length of the CDR3 is 16 residues. From germline, CDR1 is SNHLY and CDR2 FYNNEI. The CDR3 reads CASSAGQRGFTDTQYF. In DNA, the CDR3 is TGTGCCAGCAGTGCCGGTCAGCGGGGATTCACAGATACGCAGTATTTT.

The chain carries TRBV9 and TRBJ2-3; unclear D gene. Trimming took off 4 bases at V and 4 bases at J, with 7 bases between the two ends. CDR3 length equals 12 residues. Looked up from germline, CDR1 is SGDLS and CDR2 is YYNGEE. The CDR3 sequence is CASSTTPDTQYF. The CDR3 DNA follows: TGTGCCAGCAGCACTACCCCAGATACGCAGTATTTT.

The CDR3 DNA sequence: TGCGCCAGCAGCCAAGAGGGCTTCCTAGCGGGAGCAACAGATACGCAGTATTTT. This translates into CASSQEGFLAGATDTQYF. The chain uses TRBV4-3 and TRBJ2-3, with 10 bases that match TRBD2. The CDR3 contains 18 residues. After removal of 0 bases from V and 3 bases from J, the junction contained 9 bases not matched to a gene. Germline CDR1 LGHNA, CDR2 YSLEER.

The chain employs TRBV15 and TRBJ2-7; tentatively, D is TRBD1 (5 bases). V lost 3 bases and J lost 3, with 15 bases in between. Germline values: CDR1 LNHNV, CDR2 YYDKDF (reference sequence). The CDR3 runs 15 residues. CDR3 nucleotides: TGTGCCACCAGCAGGGACGGGTCAGGGCTCTACGAGCAGTACTTC. Translating gives CATSRDGSGLYEQYF. Filled out from reference TRBV15 and TRBJ2-7, the complete variable domain reads DAMVIQNPRYQVTQFGKPVTLSCSQTLNHNVMYWYQQKSSQAPKLLFHYYDKDFNNEADTPDNFQSRRPNTSFCFLDIRSPGLGDTAMYLCATSRDGSGLYEQYFGPGTRLTVT.

V gene TRBV7-9 combines with J gene TRBJ2-3, with TRBD1 matching 7 bases. CDR3 length equals 15 residues. Trimming cost V 3 bases and J 0 bases; bases outside gene matches: 3. Germline CDR1 SEHNR, CDR2 FQNEAQ (reference sequence). The CDR3 here is CASSFGTESTDTQYF. DNA for the CDR3: TGTGCCAGCAGCTTCGGGACAGAGAGCACAGATACGCAGTATTTT.

This clone was seen once. The V and J genes are TRBV2 and TRBJ2-3; D is possibly TRBD1 or TRBD2 (5 bases each). Germline values: CDR1 SNHLY, CDR2 FYNNEI. The ends were cut back, 10 bases at V and 5 bases at J, with 7 bases in the middle. CDR3 size: 10 residues. The DNA for the CDR3 is TGTGCCACTGGGGGAGATACGCAGTATTTT. Translated, it gives CATGGDTQYF.

CDR3: CASSASTGIGEQYF. CDR3 sequence (DNA): TGTGCCAGCAGCGCCTCGACAGGGATTGGCGAGCAGTACTTC. The chain links TRBV9 to TRBJ2-7; 7 bases map to TRBD1. Per the germline V gene, CDR1 is SGDLS and CDR2 is YYNGEE. V shed 3 bases, J shed 6 bases, and the junction held 9 bases outside the gene matches. CDR3 length: 14 residues.

The rearrangement joins TRBV29-1 to TRBJ1-3; TRBD1 is a possible D gene (5 bases). Germline values: CDR1 SQVTM, CDR2 ANQGSEA. Trimming took off 4 bases at V and 3 bases at J, with 10 bases between the two ends. The CDR3 runs 13 residues. The CDR3: CSVVLGDGNTIYF. CDR3 sequence (DNA): TGCAGCGTTGTACTGGGGGATGGAAACACCATATATTTT.

This chain joins TRBV27 and TRBJ1-6, with D hard to call. The CDR3 contains 16 residues. Trimming cost V 7 bases and J 9 bases, with 22 bases left between them. In germline, CDR1 is MNHEY, CDR2 SMNVEV (reference sequence). The CDR3 coding sequence is TGTGCCAGCAACCCCACCACCGGGCCCGGTAGTTCACCCCTCCACTTT. Amino acids: CASNPTTGPGSSPLHF.

The genes are TRBV2 and TRBJ2-3, with 9 bases identical to TRBD2. With V trimmed by 5 bases and J by 0 bases, 6 bases remained unmatched. Germline loops: CDR1 SNHLY, CDR2 FYNNEI. CDR3 size: 16 residues. CDR3 DNA sequence: TGTGCCAGCAGTCGTACTAGCGGGTATAGCACAGATACGCAGTATTTT. This sequence encodes CASSRTSGYSTDTQYF.

This clone was counted a single time. One junction end does not reproduce the germline sequence, and a read error may be involved. The chain uses TRBV6-1 and TRBJ2-1, with 7 positions matching TRBD2. The CDR3 runs 15 residues. The germline gives CDR1 MNHNS, CDR2 SASEGT. The CDR3 DNA reads TGTGCCAGCAGAGAAGGACTAGTCAGCTACAATGAGCAGTTCTTC. Translated: CASREGLVSYNEQFF.

The chain uses TRBV30 and TRBJ1-4; D may be TRBD1 (5 bases). The CDR3 is 12 residues long. Trimming removed 2 bases from V and 12 bases from J, with 13 bases in between. Germline CDR1 and CDR2: GTSNPN and SVGIG (reference sequence). The CDR3 DNA reads TGTGCCTGGAGTTCCCGGGACGGTGAACTGTTTTTT. It is translated as CAWSSRDGELFF.

A remark on this clone: This sample also contains other DNA sequences that code for the same CDR3. This sequence joins TRBV7-9 and TRBJ2-7; tentatively, D is TRBD2 (6 bases). V lost 0 bases, J lost 2 bases, and 8 bases lay in between. The CDR3 is 14 residues long. Per germline, CDR1 SEHNR and CDR2 FQNEAQ (reference sequence). The CDR3 nucleotides read TGTGCCAGCAGCTTAGCCGGGGGAACCTACGAGCAGTACTTC. Translating it yields CASSLAGGTYEQYF. The complete variable domain, with remaining parts taken from reference TRBV7-9 and TRBJ2-7, reads DTGVSQNPRHKITKRGQNVTFRCDPISEHNRLYWYRQTLGQGPEFLTYFQNEAQLEKSRLLSDRFSAERPKGSFSTLEIQRTEQGDSAMYLCASSLAGGTYEQYFGPGTRLTVT.

With regard to this clone: At the DNA level, this CDR3 is encoded by other sequences in the same sample as well. The chain is built from TRBV25-1 and TRBJ1-2; D remains unclear. The V gene lost 1 base and the J gene lost 5 bases, with 8 bases spanning the gap. Germline CDR1 and CDR2: MGHDK and SYGVNS. This CDR3 has 13 residues. CDR3 residues: CASSELTDYGYTF. DNA for the CDR3: TGTGCCAGCAGTGAATTGACGGATTATGGCTACACCTTC.

The rearrangement uses TRBV7-6 and TRBJ2-5; D call uncertain. This CDR3 has 13 amino acids. CDR1 is SGHVS, CDR2 FNYEAQ, per germline. Trimming stripped 1 base from V and 2 bases from J, with 5 bases between. CDR3 DNA sequence: TGTGCCAGCAGCTTAGTCATTCAAGAGACCCAGTACTTC. Translating gives CASSLVIQETQYF.

The genes are TRBV5-6 and TRBJ1-2; 9 bases map to TRBD1. Per germline, CDR1 SGHDT and CDR2 YYEEEE. V lost 4 bases, J lost 5 bases, and 6 bases stayed unmatched. The CDR3 length is 14 residues. The CDR3 sequence is CASSPAQGAYGYTF. The CDR3 DNA follows: TGTGCCAGCAGCCCAGCACAGGGGGCGTATGGCTACACCTTC. The full variable domain, its missing parts supplied by reference TRBV5-6 and TRBJ1-2, is DAGVTQSPTHLIKTRGQQVTLRCSPKSGHDTVSWYQQALGQGPQFIFQYYEEEERQRGNFPDRFSGHQFPNYSSELNVNALLLGDSALYLCASSPAQGAYGYTFGSGTRLTVV.

This rearrangement joins TRBV6-4 to TRBJ1-1; 7 positions match TRBD1. After removal of 7 bases from V and 4 bases from J, the junction contained 6 bases not matched to a gene. The CDR3 is 13 amino acids. Germline V gives CDR1 MRHNA, CDR2 SNTAGT. In DNA, the CDR3 is TGTGCCAGCAAGGAGGGGGCTGGCACTGAAGCTTTCTTT. Amino acids: CASKEGAGTEAFF.

This chain links TRBV29-1 with TRBJ2-3, with D perhaps being TRBD1 or TRBD2 (5 bases each). Germline assignment: CDR1 SQVTM and CDR2 ANQGSEA. Between the trimmed V and J ends, which lost 7 bases and 3 bases, there was a span of 23 bases. The CDR3 totals 16 residues. The chain's CDR3 is CSAEVFPGPSTDTQYF. The CDR3 DNA reads as TGCAGCGCGGAGGTCTTTCCGGGGCCCTCTACAGATACGCAGTATTTT.

This chain connects TRBV9 to TRBJ2-7; D might be TRBD1 (6 bases). The CDR3 runs to 16 residues. Germline-derived CDR1 and CDR2 are SGDLS and YYNGEE. The germline V and J ends were trimmed by 1 base and 3 bases, with 17 bases remaining between them. CDR3 sequence (DNA): TGTGCCAGCAGCGTAACACCAGGGGCTGTGAGCTACGAGCAGTACTTC. Translating it yields CASSVTPGAVSYEQYF.

The CDR3 is CASSPVGDTQYF. Here the CDR3 DNA reads TGTGCCAGCAGCCCCGTTGGAGATACGCAGTATTTT. The chain joins TRBV4-2 to TRBJ2-3, with unresolved D. Germline CDR1 is LGHNA and CDR2 is YNFKEQ. The CDR3 runs 12 residues. Trimming pared 4 bases from V and 5 bases from J, leaving 7 bases between.

In this sample, this clone turned up once. The rearrangement links TRBV5-5 to TRBJ1-2; D may be TRBD1 (6 bases). The ends were cut back, 4 bases at V and 0 bases at J, with 10 bases in the middle. This CDR3 is built from 14 residues. CDR1 SGHKS and CDR2 YYEKEE come from the germline V gene (reference sequence). The CDR3 loop reads CASSPTGTNYGYTF. As DNA, the CDR3 is TGTGCCAGCAGCCCTACAGGGACTAACTATGGCTACACCTTC.

The CDR3: CASSFSTGEKNQPQHF. The CDR3 DNA reads as TGTGCCAGCAGTTTCTCCACAGGGGAAAAGAATCAGCCCCAGCATTTT. The chain carries TRBV27 and TRBJ1-5, with 7 bases matching TRBD1. This CDR3 comprises 16 residues. Germline CDR1 reads MNHEY; CDR2 reads SMNVEV (reference sequence). The V segment lost 3 bases and the J segment 4 bases; nucleotides outside the gene matches: 9.